What follows are 25 T cell receptor beta chains derived from one specimen sequenced in a study of CD8 T cells in ankylosing spondylitis. Study outcomes and limitations: Roughly 8 highly homologous variants formed a TCR beta motif that appeared characteristic of ankylosing spondylitis blood.

Their antigens remain unidentified. A single record per CDR3 protein comes from TCRdb applying MiXCR to the 5' RACE reads. The sample lists 700,000 to 1,000,000 distinct CDR3 sequences; 10% to 15% were seen once. Sequencing was done on a sample of blood, either unsorted or a sorted T cell fraction (not recorded which). Receptors were obtained from a male donor with ankylosing spondylitis.

The chain carries TRBV6-1 and TRBJ1-1, with 10 bases aligning to TRBD1. J gave up 0 bases and V 6 bases, and 7 bases lay outside the gene matches. Germline CDR1 reads MNHNS; CDR2 reads SASEGT. CDR3 length: 16 amino acids. The CDR3: CASRWGQGLVNTEAFF. The CDR3 nucleotides are TGTGCCAGCAGGTGGGGACAGGGGCTAGTGAACACTGAAGCTTTCTTT.

Only a few counts were recorded for this clonotype. The chain employs TRBV6-6 and TRBJ2-5, with a weak D call TRBD1 (5 bases). CDR1 is MNHNY and CDR2 is SVGAGI in the germline V gene (reference sequence). CDR3 length: 13 amino acids. Trimming shortened V by 6 bases and J by 4 bases, and 12 bases separated the two germline ends. The CDR3 region has the DNA TGTGCCAGCAGCTCAGGGATCCTAGAGACCCAGTACTTC. It is translated as CASSSGILETQYF.

The chain links TRBV20-1 to TRBJ2-2; D remains unclear. Looked up from germline, CDR1 is DFQATT and CDR2 is SNEGSKA (reference sequence). Trimming left V 1 base short and J 5 bases short, with 8 bases between. The CDR3 is 13 residues long. As DNA, the CDR3 is TGCAGTGCTAGAGGGTCCGGGACCGGGGAGCTGTTTTTT. Translating gives CSARGSGTGELFF.

The sample holds a few counts of this clonotype. The chain is built from TRBV27 and TRBJ2-5; 7 bases agree with TRBD1. The germline V gene has CDR1 MNHEY and CDR2 SMNVEV (reference sequence). The CDR3 has 16 residues. V was pared by 0 bases and J by 1 base, with 5 bases of the junction left unmatched. The CDR3 protein is CASSLSRGQLQETQYF. The CDR3 nucleotides are TGTGCCAGCAGTTTATCGAGGGGACAGCTCCAAGAGACCCAGTACTTC.

The chain couples TRBV12-3 or TRBV12-4 to TRBJ2-1; D assignment may be TRBD1 or TRBD2 (5 bases each). V dropped 5 bases and J dropped 3 bases, with 14 bases sitting between them. CDR3 length equals 15 residues. CDR3 protein: CASSPLPGRYNEQFF. CDR3 DNA sequence: TGTGCCAGCAGTCCCCTTCCGGGACGCTACAATGAGCAGTTCTTC.

V gene TRBV12-3 or TRBV12-4 combines with J gene TRBJ2-2; 9 bases align to TRBD2. The CDR3 is 18 amino acids. Trimming removed 1 base from V and 3 bases from J; junction bases left unmatched: 9. This chain's CDR3 is CASSLERGALEDTGELFF. As DNA, the CDR3 is TGTGCCAGCAGTTTAGAGCGGGGGGCTCTTGAGGACACCGGGGAGCTGTTTTTT.

The rearrangement links TRBV10-3 to TRBJ1-2; 9 nucleotides align to TRBD1. J gave up 9 bases and V 8 bases, and 19 bases lay outside the gene matches. The CDR3 is 16 amino acids. The germline V gene encodes CDR1 ENHRY and CDR2 SYGVKD. CDR3 DNA sequence: TGTGCCATCCTCCTGAGACGCCGGGACAGGGTTCTTAGCTACACCTTC. Residues: CAILLRRRDRVLSYTF.

This clonotype has at least ten counts. V and J are TRBV6-4 and TRBJ2-2; 7 bases map to TRBD1. Germline CDR1 is MRHNA and CDR2 is SNTAGT. The CDR3 contains 16 residues. The V and J ends lost 0 bases and 4 bases, in that order; junction bases with no gene match: 5. This CDR3 is CASSDSGGTRTGELFF. The CDR3 nucleotides read TGTGCCAGCAGTGACTCAGGGGGCACCCGCACCGGGGAGCTGTTTTTT.

The chain uses TRBV6-2 or TRBV6-3 and TRBJ2-1; 10 positions match TRBD2. Losses at the gene ends were 2 bases for V and 5 bases for J; bases not matched to a gene: 3. This CDR3 has 15 amino acids. The V gene's germline CDR1 is MNHEY and CDR2 SVGEGT. Here the CDR3 reads CASSYKRGGHNEQFF. CDR3 DNA: TGTGCCAGCAGTTACAAGCGGGGGGGCCACAATGAGCAGTTCTTC.

Points on this clonotype: A read error may explain this, as a much larger clone is one base away. The conserved final phenylalanine or tryptophan is absent from the CDR3, which likely points to a read error. This chain links TRBV9 with TRBJ2-5, with 7 bases aligning to TRBD2. V was pared by 4 bases and J by 5 bases, with 11 bases of the junction left unmatched. The CDR3 totals 15 residues. Germline V gene sequence: CDR1 SGDLS, CDR2 YYNGEE. The CDR3: CASSLTGTNVETQYS. As DNA, the CDR3 is TGTGCCAGCAGCCTAACGGGGACTAATGTGGAGACCCAGTACTCC.

V usage is TRBV29-1 and J usage is TRBJ2-1; 12 bases map to TRBD2. This CDR3 contains 16 residues. Germline assignment: CDR1 SQVTM and CDR2 ANQGSEA. J lost 3 bases, V lost 3 bases, and 6 bases had no gene match. The CDR3 DNA sequence: TGCAGCGTTGACTCGGGACTAGCGGGTCACTACAATGAGCAGTTCTTC. Its protein is CSVDSGLAGHYNEQFF.

The chain employs TRBV4-1 and TRBJ1-5, with D possibly being TRBD1 (5 bases). The CDR3 is 14 amino acids. Trimming removed 3 bases from V and 3 bases from J, with 9 bases in between. Germline-derived CDR1 and CDR2 are MGHRA and YSYEKL. In DNA, the CDR3 is TGCGCCAGCAGCCAGGGGACGGCCAATCAGCCCCAGCATTTT. Its translation: CASSQGTANQPQHF.

This clonotype appeared many times. A junction boundary mismatches the germline segment, possibly from a read error. The rearrangement uses TRBV5-1 and TRBJ2-1; D might be TRBD2 (5 bases). The CDR3 spans 12 residues. Germline V gene lookup returns CDR1 SGHRS and CDR2 YFSETQ. CDR3 sequence: CASSLARDEQFF. The CDR3 DNA is TGTGCCAGCAGCTTAGCGAGGGATGAGCAGTTCTTC.

J is TRBJ1-1 and V is TRBV3-1, with 7 bases identical to TRBD1. The CDR3 runs 15 residues. The germline gives CDR1 LGHDT, CDR2 YNNKEL (reference sequence). Losses at the gene ends were 2 bases for V and 4 bases for J; bases not matched to a gene: 7. Written as DNA, the CDR3 is TGTGCCAGCAGCCAACTCTGGACAGGACCCACTGAAGCTTTCTTT. This gives the protein CASSQLWTGPTEAFF.

This clonotype showed up just a few times. V gene TRBV5-1 combines with J gene TRBJ1-2, with D hard to call. This CDR3 has 14 amino acids. Germline CDR1 and CDR2: SGHRS and YFSETQ. V was trimmed by 6 bases and J by 6 bases, leaving 18 bases between them. DNA of the CDR3: TGCGCCAGCACCCGCTTGGGGAGTGGGGATGGCTACACCTTC. It yields the protein CASTRLGSGDGYTF.

The chain couples TRBV20-1 to TRBJ2-1, with no clear D. Germline lookup yields CDR1 DFQATT and CDR2 SNEGSKA (reference sequence). There are 16 residues in the CDR3. The V and J ends lost 1 base and 15 bases respectively, with 28 bases between them. CDR3 sequence (DNA): TGCAGTGCTAGAGCCCAAGGACGGCCGATTCCTACAATGACGTTCTTC. Its protein product is CSARAQGRPIPTMTFF.

This clonotype was observed at least ten times. The V and J genes are TRBV10-3 and TRBJ2-2, with 12 nucleotides matching TRBD2. The CDR3 sequence is 17 residues long. CDR1 is ENHRY, CDR2 SYGVKD, per germline. The trim removed 5 bases at V and 0 bases at J, leaving 4 bases unmatched. Here the CDR3 DNA reads TGTGCCATCAGTTCGACTAGCGGGAGAACGAACACCGGGGAGCTGTTTTTT. Translated, it gives CAISSTSGRTNTGELFF.

This clonotype was detected ten times or more. This chain links TRBV29-1 with TRBJ2-3; 7 bases map to TRBD2. Germline V gene sequence: CDR1 SQVTM, CDR2 ANQGSEA. V shed 8 bases, J shed 0 bases, and the junction held 8 bases outside the gene matches. This CDR3 has 14 amino acids. CDR3 residues: CSTQRGPSTDTQYF. CDR3 in DNA: TGCAGCACCCAGCGGGGTCCTAGCACAGATACGCAGTATTTT.

This clonotype has just a few counts. In nucleotides, the CDR3 is TGCGCCAGCAGCTTGATGGGACAGTATAATTCACCCCTCCACTTT. It specifies CASSLMGQYNSPLHF. The chain uses TRBV5-1 and TRBJ1-6, with TRBD1 matching 7 bases. The V segment lost 1 base and the J segment 4 bases; nucleotides outside the gene matches: 2. The CDR3 contains 15 residues. The germline V gene has CDR1 SGHRS and CDR2 YFSETQ. The entire variable domain, with the rest obtained from reference TRBV5-1 and TRBJ1-6, is as follows: KAGVTQTPRYLIKTRGQQVTLSCSPISGHRSVSWYQQTPGQGLQFLFEYFSETQRNKGNFPGRFSGRQFSNSRSEMNVSTLELGDSALYLCASSLMGQYNSPLHFGNGTRLTVT.

This clonotype was detected a few times. V and J are TRBV3-1 and TRBJ1-3, with a tentative D call TRBD1 (6 bases). CDR1 is LGHDT and CDR2 is YNNKEL in the germline V gene (reference sequence). V was shortened by 4 bases and J by 1 base, with 14 bases between the two germline ends. The CDR3 is made up of 16 amino acids. The CDR3 coding sequence is TGTGCCAGCAGCCCGGCTGGGACAAGATCTGGAAACACCATATATTTT. It yields the protein CASSPAGTRSGNTIYF.

This clonotype was counted only a few times. The gene calls are TRBV6-1 and TRBJ1-2; 9 nucleotides align to TRBD1. V shed 8 bases and J 7 bases; nucleotides not matched to a gene: 14. The CDR3 runs to 15 residues. CDR1 MNHNS and CDR2 SASEGT come from the germline V gene. The DNA of the CDR3 is TGTGCCAGCGCGACCCCGGGACAGGGAAACCGTGGCTACACCTTC. Residues: CASATPGQGNRGYTF.

This clonotype was counted between two and nine times. The CDR3 loop reads CASLSNYGYTF. CDR3 nucleotides: TGTGCCAGCCTGTCTAACTATGGCTACACCTTC. The chain combines TRBV28 with TRBJ1-2; D not certain. Trimming shortened V by 8 bases and J by 0 bases, and 4 bases separated the two germline ends. The CDR3 contains 11 residues. Germline CDR1 is MDHEN and CDR2 is SYDVKM.

CDR3: CASSPGPFRKLFF. The DNA of the CDR3 is TGTGCCAGCAGCCCAGGACCCTTCCGGAAGCTGTTTTTT. V is TRBV3-1 and J is TRBJ2-2; D unclear. CDR3 length equals 13 residues. The germline V gene encodes CDR1 LGHDT and CDR2 YNNKEL (reference sequence). V lost 4 bases and J 12 bases, leaving 15 bases between the germline ends.

V is TRBV12-3 or TRBV12-4 and J is TRBJ1-2; 8 nucleotides agree with TRBD1. The junction had 3 bases not matched to a gene; V was cut back by 4 bases and J by 5 bases. The CDR3 is 13 amino acids. The CDR3 coding sequence is TGTGCCAGCAGTTGGACAGGGCTTTATGGCTACACCTTC. Protein: CASSWTGLYGYTF.

The chain is built from TRBV11-2 and TRBJ2-6; the D call may be TRBD1 or TRBD2 (5 bases each). This CDR3 is built from 17 residues. Germline V gives CDR1 SGHAT, CDR2 FQNNGV. V was shortened by 5 bases and J by 1 base, with 15 bases between the two germline ends. The CDR3 loop is CASSRSGTSSGANVLTF. CDR3 DNA: TGTGCCAGCAGCAGATCCGGGACCTCATCTGGGGCCAACGTCCTGACTTTC.